The T cell receptor beta chain under discussion was sequenced for a study of cytomegalovirus exposure and HLA in healthy donors. Study in general: In a previous analysis, 95 million to 130 million unique TCR beta sequences were found from 150 million to 200 million T cells.

CDR1 LNHNV and CDR2 YYDKDF come from the germline V gene (reference sequence). The CDR3 has 13 residues. Unmatched junction bases numbered 11, after V lost 9 bases and J lost 7 bases. Worth noting for this clone: The antigen is not known.

PCR primers comprised 60 Vbeta and 13 Jbeta primers. TCRdb keeps only in-frame clones here, not all; method: immunoSEQ multiplex PCR. The data hold roughly 170,000 clones, with 65% to 85% observed a single time. Study-wide findings and caveats: An analysis was carried out later, and it reportedly showed fewer N-insertions in an Asian-associated ancestry cluster than the 666-donor mean. The study had only CMV serostatus as immune exposure information. What a later analysis showed was that several of the most significant clusters appeared linked to common viral pathogens.

Sequenced material: PBMCs. The receptor comes from a woman aged 18-29 years in good health and CMV-seronegative. This chain links TRBV15 with TRBJ2-7; 8 bases are shared with TRBD2. The CDR3 DNA follows: TGTGCCACTTCAAGCGGGAGCCTTAGGGAGCAGTACTTC. Its translation: CATSSGSLREQYF.